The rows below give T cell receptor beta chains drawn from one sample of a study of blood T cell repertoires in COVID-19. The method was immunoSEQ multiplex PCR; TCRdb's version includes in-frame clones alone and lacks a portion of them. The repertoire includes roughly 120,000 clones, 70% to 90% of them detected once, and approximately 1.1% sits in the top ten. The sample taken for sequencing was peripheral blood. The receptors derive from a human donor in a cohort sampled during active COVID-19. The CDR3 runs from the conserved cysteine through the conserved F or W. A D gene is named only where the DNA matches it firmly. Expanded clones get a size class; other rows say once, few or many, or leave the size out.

CDR3 protein: CASSYGWDIDYEQYF
CDR3 DNA: TGTGCCAGCAGTTACGGCTGGGACATTGACTACGAGCAGTACTTC
D gene: NA
V gene: TRBV6-7
clone size: NA
J gene: TRBJ2-7

CDR3 protein: CASSMQGGRELFF
CDR3 DNA: TGTGCCAGTAGTATGCAAGGGGGCCGGGAGCTGTTTTTT
D gene: TRBD1
V gene: TRBV19
clone size: NA
J gene: TRBJ2-2

CDR3 protein: CASSENSLNYGYTF
CDR3 DNA: TGTGCCAGCAGTGAAAACTCGCTGAACTATGGCTACACCTTC
D gene: NA
V gene: TRBV6-1
clone size: NA
J gene: TRBJ1-2

CDR3 protein: CASSDPLSGKDYNEQFF
CDR3 DNA: TGTGCCAGCAGTGACCCCCTTAGCGGGAAGGACTACAATGAGCAGTTCTTC
D gene: TRBD2
V gene: TRBV25-1
clone size: NA
J gene: TRBJ2-1

CDR3 protein: CATGAQKGKVYNEQFF
CDR3 DNA: TGTGCCACCGGCGCCCAAAAGGGGAAAGTCTACAATGAGCAGTTCTTC
D gene: NA
V gene: TRBV7-9
clone size: NA
J gene: TRBJ2-1

CDR3 protein: CASSLGLAGIYEQYF
CDR3 DNA: TGTGCCAGCAGCTTAGGGCTAGCGGGGATCTACGAGCAGTACTTC
D gene: TRBD2
V gene: TRBV11-3
clone size: NA
J gene: TRBJ2-7

CDR3 protein: CASSYDRSNQPQHF
CDR3 DNA: TGTGCCAGCAGTTACGACAGGAGCAATCAGCCCCAGCATTTT
D gene: NA
V gene: TRBV27
clone size: NA
J gene: TRBJ1-5

CDR3 protein: CASSLQGLGYEQYF
CDR3 DNA: TGTGCCAGCAGCTTACAGGGACTCGGGTACGAGCAGTACTTC
D gene: NA
V gene: TRBV7-3
clone size: NA
J gene: TRBJ2-7

CDR3 protein: CASSLAGGNEQFF
CDR3 DNA: TGTGCCAGCAGCTTGGCCGGGGGCAATGAGCAGTTCTTC
D gene: NA
V gene: TRBV5-5
clone size: NA
J gene: TRBJ2-1

CDR3 protein: CASSVAAGLAGETQYF
CDR3 DNA: TGTGCCAGCAGCGTAGCGGCGGGACTAGCGGGCGAGACCCAGTACTTC
D gene: TRBD2
V gene: TRBV9
clone size: NA
J gene: TRBJ2-5

CDR3 protein: CASRPGQNYGYTF
CDR3 DNA: TGTGCCAGCAGACCGGGACAAAACTATGGCTACACCTTC
D gene: NA
V gene: TRBV6-5
clone size: NA
J gene: TRBJ1-2

CDR3 protein: CASSLPPYYGYTF
CDR3 DNA: TGTGCCAGCAGCCTACCACCCTATTATGGCTACACCTTC
D gene: NA
V gene: TRBV5-6
clone size: NA
J gene: TRBJ1-2

CDR3 protein: CATRTSGSSSSYEQYF
CDR3 DNA: TGTGCCACAAGGACTAGCGGGAGCTCCAGCTCCTACGAGCAGTACTTC
D gene: TRBD2
V gene: TRBV28
clone size: NA
J gene: TRBJ2-7

CDR3 protein: CASTSTGVVWYF
CDR3 DNA: TGTGCCAGCACCTCTACAGGGGTGGTATGGTACTTC
D gene: TRBD1
V gene: TRBV6-5
clone size: NA
J gene: TRBJ2-7

CDR3 protein: CASSLDRGQETQYF
CDR3 DNA: TGCGCCAGCAGCTTGGACAGGGGGCAAGAGACCCAGTACTTC
D gene: TRBD1
V gene: TRBV5-1
clone size: NA
J gene: TRBJ2-5

CDR3 protein: CASRGDPIVQHF
CDR3 DNA: TGTGCCAGTCGGGGGGATCCAATCGTCCAGCATTTT
D gene: NA
V gene: TRBV2
clone size: NA
J gene: TRBJ1-5

CDR3 protein: CASSGTLGEKLFF
CDR3 DNA: TGTGCCAGCTCCGGGACACTGGGGGAAAAACTGTTTTTT
D gene: NA
V gene: TRBV18
clone size: NA
J gene: TRBJ1-4

CDR3 protein: CASSLDGRSNQPQHF
CDR3 DNA: TGTGCCAGCAGCTTAGATGGCAGAAGCAATCAGCCCCAGCATTTT
D gene: NA
V gene: TRBV7-8
clone size: once
J gene: TRBJ1-5

CDR3 protein: CASSSQSRGSNTEAFF
CDR3 DNA: TGTGCCAGTAGTTCGCAATCCAGGGGTTCGAACACTGAAGCTTTCTTT
D gene: NA
V gene: TRBV19
clone size: once
J gene: TRBJ1-1

CDR3 protein: CASSLTGTDTQYF
CDR3 DNA: TGTGCCAGCAGCCTAACAGGAACAGATACGCAGTATTTT
D gene: NA
V gene: TRBV7-2
clone size: NA
J gene: TRBJ2-3

CDR3 protein: CASSSQGAADTEAFF
CDR3 DNA: TGTGCCAGCAGCTCACAGGGGGCGGCGGACACTGAAGCTTTCTTT
D gene: TRBD1
V gene: TRBV7-3
clone size: NA
J gene: TRBJ1-1

CDR3 protein: CARSLGDFPSYNEQFF
CDR3 DNA: TGTGCCAGAAGCTTGGGGGACTTTCCCTCCTACAATGAGCAGTTCTTC
D gene: NA
V gene: TRBV5-3
clone size: NA
J gene: TRBJ2-1

CDR3 protein: CASSTRIPHEQYF
CDR3 DNA: TGTGCCAGCAGTACTAGAATCCCCCACGAGCAGTACTTC
D gene: NA
V gene: TRBV27
clone size: NA
J gene: TRBJ2-7

CDR3 protein: CASSLGTESSYEQYF
CDR3 DNA: TGTGCCAGCAGCTTAGGTACTGAGTCATCCTACGAGCAGTACTTC
D gene: NA
V gene: TRBV7-6
clone size: NA
J gene: TRBJ2-7

CDR3 protein: CASSFPGYEQYF
CDR3 DNA: TGTGCCAGCAGTTTCCCGGGATACGAGCAGTACTTC
D gene: NA
V gene: TRBV27
clone size: NA
J gene: TRBJ2-7

CDR3 protein: CAISGGGPSAGTQYF
CDR3 DNA: TGTGCCATCAGTGGGGGGGGACCCTCCGCAGGTACGCAGTATTTT
D gene: TRBD2
V gene: TRBV10-3
clone size: NA
J gene: TRBJ2-3

CDR3 protein: CASSSLLTNQPQHF
CDR3 DNA: TGTGCCAGCAGTTCCCTATTAACCAATCAGCCCCAGCATTTT
D gene: NA
V gene: TRBV27
clone size: once
J gene: TRBJ1-5

CDR3 protein: CASSPRTSGGQETQYF
CDR3 DNA: TGTGCCAGCAGCCCCAGGACTAGCGGGGGGCAAGAGACCCAGTACTTC
D gene: TRBD2
V gene: TRBV3-1/TRBV3-2
clone size: NA
J gene: TRBJ2-5

CDR3 protein: CASSLVAGGNYGYTF
CDR3 DNA: TGTGCCAGCAGCCTTGTGGCAGGGGGCAACTATGGCTACACCTTC
D gene: TRBD1
V gene: TRBV7-3
clone size: NA
J gene: TRBJ1-2

CDR3 protein: CASSLSAGGDNYGYTF
CDR3 DNA: TGTGCCAGCTCACTCTCAGCGGGGGGCGATAACTATGGCTACACCTTC
D gene: NA
V gene: TRBV18
clone size: NA
J gene: TRBJ1-2

CDR3 protein: CASSWGRNNSPLHF
CDR3 DNA: TGTGCCAGCAGCTGGGGGCGGAATAATTCACCCCTCCACTTT
D gene: NA
V gene: TRBV7-9
clone size: NA
J gene: TRBJ1-6

CDR3 protein: CSVEGIWGGPNTEAFF
CDR3 DNA: TGCAGCGTTGAAGGTATCTGGGGGGGTCCGAACACTGAAGCTTTCTTT
D gene: NA
V gene: TRBV29-1
clone size: NA
J gene: TRBJ1-1

CDR3 protein: CAIRSTSGGVDEQFF
CDR3 DNA: TGTGCCATCAGATCGACTAGCGGGGGGGTCGATGAGCAGTTCTTC
D gene: TRBD2
V gene: TRBV10-3
clone size: NA
J gene: TRBJ2-1

CDR3 protein: CASSLGQGLGGYTF
CDR3 DNA: TGCGCCAGCAGCTTGGGACAGGGGCTCGGTGGCTACACCTTC
D gene: TRBD1
V gene: TRBV5-1
clone size: NA
J gene: TRBJ1-2

CDR3 protein: CASARGQGGYEQYF
CDR3 DNA: TGTGCCAGCGCACGTGGACAAGGGGGCTACGAGCAGTACTTC
D gene: NA
V gene: TRBV2
clone size: NA
J gene: TRBJ2-7

CDR3 protein: CASSPRNNSPLHF
CDR3 DNA: TGTGCCAGCAGCCCGAGGAATAATTCACCCCTCCACTTT
D gene: NA
V gene: TRBV7-2
clone size: NA
J gene: TRBJ1-6

CDR3 protein: CASSLAGSGTDTQYF
CDR3 DNA: TGTGCCAGCAGCTTGGCTGGTAGCGGCACAGATACGCAGTATTTT
D gene: NA
V gene: TRBV5-4
clone size: NA
J gene: TRBJ2-3

CDR3 protein: CASSLSDRVGGYTF
CDR3 DNA: TGTGCCAGCAGTTTATCGGACAGGGTTGGCGGCTACACCTTC
D gene: TRBD1
V gene: TRBV27
clone size: once
J gene: TRBJ1-2

CDR3 protein: CASSFGGDYGYTF
CDR3 DNA: TGCGCCAGCAGCTTCGGCGGGGACTATGGCTACACCTTC
D gene: NA
V gene: TRBV5-1
clone size: NA
J gene: TRBJ1-2

CDR3 protein: CASSQELAASYNEQFF
CDR3 DNA: TGTGCCAGCAGCCAAGAACTAGCCGCCTCCTACAATGAGCAGTTCTTC
D gene: NA
V gene: TRBV3-1/TRBV3-2
clone size: NA
J gene: TRBJ2-1

CDR3 protein: CASSAPSGRVADTQYF
CDR3 DNA: TGCGCCAGCAGCGCCCCTAGCGGGAGGGTCGCAGATACGCAGTATTTT
D gene: TRBD2
V gene: TRBV5-1
clone size: NA
J gene: TRBJ2-3

CDR3 protein: CASSHLGDPGGGYNEQFF
CDR3 DNA: TGTGCCAGCAGCCACCTGGGGGATCCGGGGGGCGGGTACAATGAGCAGTTCTTC
D gene: NA
V gene: TRBV7-2
clone size: NA
J gene: TRBJ2-1

CDR3 protein: CASSLDSQGYGYTF
CDR3 DNA: TGTGCCAGCAGCTTGGACAGCCAAGGATATGGCTACACCTTC
D gene: NA
V gene: TRBV7-8
clone size: NA
J gene: TRBJ1-2

CDR3 protein: CASSLVRGNTIYF
CDR3 DNA: TGTGCCAGCAGCTTAGTACGGGGAAACACCATATATTTT
D gene: NA
V gene: TRBV11-2
clone size: NA
J gene: TRBJ1-3

CDR3 protein: CASSGLWRRHGLFF
CDR3 DNA: TGTGCCAGCAGCGGGCTCTGGCGTAGACATGGGCTGTTTTTT
D gene: NA
V gene: TRBV3-1/TRBV3-2
clone size: NA
J gene: TRBJ2-2

CDR3 protein: CASSPRQGAGDTEAFF
CDR3 DNA: TGTGCCAGCTCTCCACGACAGGGGGCAGGGGACACTGAAGCTTTCTTT
D gene: TRBD1
V gene: TRBV18
clone size: NA
J gene: TRBJ1-1

CDR3 protein: CASSLRQLQETQYF
CDR3 DNA: TGTGCCAGCAGTTTGCGACAGCTACAAGAGACCCAGTACTTC
D gene: NA
V gene: TRBV28
clone size: NA
J gene: TRBJ2-5

CDR3 protein: CASSPQQQNTGELFF
CDR3 DNA: TGTGCCAGCTCACCGCAACAGCAGAACACCGGGGAGCTGTTTTTT
D gene: NA
V gene: TRBV18
clone size: NA
J gene: TRBJ2-2

CDR3 protein: CASSQEQGAGANVLTF
CDR3 DNA: TGTGCCAGCAGCCAAGAACAGGGTGCCGGGGCCAACGTCCTGACTTTC
D gene: NA
V gene: TRBV14
clone size: NA
J gene: TRBJ2-6

CDR3 protein: CASSLTGGYYNEQFF
CDR3 DNA: TGTGCCAGCAGCTTAACAGGGGGTTATTACAATGAGCAGTTCTTC
D gene: NA
V gene: TRBV7-3
clone size: NA
J gene: TRBJ2-1

CDR3 protein: CASRDPGGRTEAFF
CDR3 DNA: TGTGCCAGCAGGGACCCCGGAGGGCGCACTGAAGCTTTCTTT
D gene: NA
V gene: TRBV25-1
clone size: NA
J gene: TRBJ1-1

CDR3 protein: CASRQGGGHSNTEAFF
CDR3 DNA: TGTGCCAGCAGACAAGGTGGCGGACACTCGAACACTGAAGCTTTCTTT
D gene: NA
V gene: TRBV27
clone size: NA
J gene: TRBJ1-1

CDR3 protein: CASSPALAGLNIQYF
CDR3 DNA: TGTGCCAGCAGTCCCGCGCTAGCGGGCTTGAACATTCAGTACTTC
D gene: TRBD2
V gene: TRBV6-6
clone size: NA
J gene: TRBJ2-4

CDR3 protein: CASTLEADGSSYNEQFF
CDR3 DNA: TGTGCCAGTACCCTAGAGGCCGACGGAAGCTCCTACAATGAGCAGTTCTTC
D gene: NA
V gene: TRBV19
clone size: NA
J gene: TRBJ2-1

CDR3 protein: CASSGRSTGELFF
CDR3 DNA: TGCGCCAGCAGCGGGCGATCGACCGGGGAGCTGTTTTTT
D gene: NA
V gene: TRBV4-1
clone size: NA
J gene: TRBJ2-2

CDR3 protein: CASRRDRGLTGELFF
CDR3 DNA: TGTGCCAGCAGGCGGGACAGGGGGCTCACCGGGGAGCTGTTTTTT
D gene: TRBD1
V gene: TRBV28
clone size: few
J gene: TRBJ2-2

CDR3 protein: CASSPGLAGGNEQFF
CDR3 DNA: TGTGCCAGCTCACCAGGACTAGCGGGAGGGAATGAGCAGTTCTTC
D gene: TRBD2
V gene: TRBV18
clone size: NA
J gene: TRBJ2-1